This TCR beta chain originates from a study of coeliac disease. Across the whole study: The study queried TRBV7-2 bias without high-resolution HLA data.

The data were produced by immunoSEQ multiplex PCR, yet TCRdb's version contains in-frame clones alone and is incomplete. Of about 7,300 clones listed, 55% to 65% were seen once; the top ten hold roughly 3%. In this sample, this clone turned up once. The CDR3 totals 17 residues. Trimming took 2 bases from V and 0 from J, leaving 11 bases between them. The germline V gene encodes CDR1 KGHSH and CDR2 LQKENI. Sequencing input: lamina propria lymphocytes from the gut. This chain links TRBV18 with TRBJ1-6; no firm D call. This clonotype originated in an older woman with active celiac disease. The CDR3 sequence is CASSPLPLSSYNSPLHF. In DNA form, the CDR3 reads TGTGCCAGCTCACCATTACCGCTAAGCTCCTATAATTCACCCCTCCACTTT. The whole variable domain, filled in from reference TRBV18 and TRBJ1-6, reads NAGVMQNPRHLVRRRGQEARLRCSPMKGHSHVYWYRQLPEEGLKFMVYLQKENIIDESGMPKERFSAEFPKEGPSILRIQQVVRGDSAAYFCASSPLPLSSYNSPLHFGNGTRLTVT.